This entry describes one T cell receptor beta chain. V lost 5 bases and J lost 5, with 9 bases in between. Germline CDR1 reads SGHTA; CDR2 reads FQGTGA. The CDR3 consists of 12 residues. This sample is drawn from a study of control samples from healthy donors and cancer patients. The repertoire was sequenced with immunoSEQ multiplex PCR; TCRdb's copy has only in-frame clones and lacks some. Of around 150,000 clones in the sample, roughly 90% were seen once. This sequence originates from a man younger than 45 in good health. Material: blood. V and J are TRBV7-3 and TRBJ2-5; D may be TRBD1 (6 bases). The CDR3 here is CASSPRGETQYF. In nucleotides, the CDR3 is TGTGCCAGCAGCCCTAGGGGGGAGACCCAGTACTTC. Supplemented by reference TRBV7-3 and TRBJ2-5, the full variable domain reads GAGVSQTPSNKVTEKGKYVELRCDPISGHTALYWYRQSLGQGPEFLIYFQGTGAADDSGLPNDRFFAVRPEGSVSTLKIQRTERGDSAVYLCASSPRGETQYFGPGTRLLVL.